These 26 T cell receptor beta chains were sequenced from one sample in a study of T-cell reconstitution after alpha-beta-depleted transplantation in children. Using unique molecular identifiers, the investigators prepared the TCRbeta library. MiXCR was run by TCRdb on the PCR reads, yielding one entry per CDR3 protein. Among 700,000 to 850,000 distinct CDR3 sequences listed, around 17% were seen once. The sequencing used PBMCs, mostly from graft donor cells, collected 360 days after TCRalphabeta/CD19-depleted stem cell transplant. Source of these receptors: a male patient younger than 18 who had a stem cell transplant for acute lymphoblastic leukemia, so the T cells may come from the graft donor.

This clonotype was seen repeatedly, ten times or more. This chain links TRBV7-9 with TRBJ2-3; D remains unclear. This CDR3 region has 14 residues. V lost 4 bases, J lost 0 bases, and 8 bases lay in between. Germline V gives CDR1 SEHNR, CDR2 FQNEAQ (reference sequence). The CDR3 sequence is CASSSVASTDTQYF. In DNA, the CDR3 is TGTGCCAGCAGCTCTGTGGCTAGCACAGATACGCAGTATTTT.

The chain joins TRBV24-1 to TRBJ2-2; perhaps TRBD2 as D (6 bases). The germline V gene has CDR1 KGHDR and CDR2 SFDVKD. V dropped 7 bases and J dropped 5 bases, with 13 bases sitting between them. The CDR3 is made up of 14 amino acids. CDR3 DNA: TGTGCCACCAGGGGGGTAGCGGCTACCGGGGAGCTGTTTTTT. Translated: CATRGVAATGELFF.

This clonotype was seen only a few times. This chain connects TRBV18 to TRBJ2-3; 10 bases match TRBD2. This CDR3 has 16 amino acids. V lost 3 bases to trimming and J lost 2 bases; unmatched junction nucleotides: 5. CDR1 KGHSH and CDR2 LQKENI come from the germline V gene. CDR3 nucleotide sequence: TGTGCCAGCTCACCTCGGCTAGCGGGAGCCACAGATACGCAGTATTTT. Its translation is CASSPRLAGATDTQYF.

This CDR3 reads CASSLGGHGRNTIYF. In nucleotides, the CDR3 is TGCGCCAGCAGCCTCGGCGGCCACGGCAGAAACACCATATATTTT. V gene TRBV4-1 combines with J gene TRBJ1-3; D remains unclear. The CDR3 is made up of 15 amino acids. Per the germline V gene, CDR1 is MGHRA and CDR2 is YSYEKL. The ends were cut back, 4 bases at V and 5 bases at J, with 15 bases in the middle.

The chain carries TRBV5-6 and TRBJ2-5; a weak D match, TRBD1 (6 bases). Germline CDR1 and CDR2: SGHDT and YYEEEE. The CDR3 runs to 14 residues. Trimming pared 2 bases from V and 5 bases from J, leaving 13 bases between. The CDR3 is CASSFRGQFETQYF. In DNA, the CDR3 is TGTGCCAGCAGCTTCAGGGGCCAGTTTGAGACCCAGTACTTC.

This clonotype was seen a few times. This rearrangement joins TRBV2 to TRBJ1-4; unclear D gene. CDR1 and CDR2 from the germline V gene are SNHLY and FYNNEI. This CDR3 is 14 amino acids long. V was pared by 9 bases and J by 2 bases, with 13 bases between. The CDR3 sequence: CASNNRPTNEKLFF. CDR3 bases: TGTGCCAGTAACAACAGACCCACTAATGAAAAACTGTTTTTT.

This clonotype turned up a few times. V gene TRBV6-2 or TRBV6-3 combines with J gene TRBJ2-1, with D unresolved. Germline V gene data show CDR1 as MNHEY and CDR2 as SVGEGT. V was trimmed by 2 bases and J by 7 bases, leaving 6 bases between them. CDR3 length equals 12 residues. CDR3 in amino acids: CASSYTINEQFF. In nucleotides, the CDR3 is TGTGCCAGCAGTTACACTATAAATGAGCAGTTCTTC.

Many counts were recorded for this clonotype. V is TRBV7-2 and J is TRBJ2-5, with D perhaps matching TRBD2 (6 bases). CDR1 and CDR2 from the germline V gene are SGHTA and FQGNSA. Trimming took off 3 bases at V and 4 bases at J, with 12 bases between the two ends. The CDR3 loop spans 14 amino acids. DNA for the CDR3: TGTGCCAGCAGCTTTTACGGGAGTGGAGAGACCCAGTACTTC. This translates into CASSFYGSGETQYF.

The gene calls are TRBV7-6 and TRBJ2-1; D unclear. Looked up from germline, CDR1 is SGHVS and CDR2 is FNYEAQ. The CDR3 spans 14 residues. Trimming pared 1 base from V and 7 bases from J, leaving 11 bases between. This CDR3 reads CASSLVPALNEQFF. CDR3 in DNA: TGTGCCAGCAGCTTAGTCCCAGCCTTAAATGAGCAGTTCTTC.

This clonotype was counted at least ten times. The chain joins TRBV12-3 or TRBV12-4 to TRBJ2-7, with 12 bases aligning to TRBD2. V shed 2 bases, J shed 6 bases, and the junction held 2 bases outside the gene matches. The CDR3 sequence is 14 residues long. The CDR3 DNA reads TGTGCCAGCAGTTTATGGACTAGCGGGACCGAGCAGTACTTC. It specifies CASSLWTSGTEQYF.

V gene TRBV9 combines with J gene TRBJ2-1; D is perhaps TRBD1 or TRBD2 (5 bases each). V lost 4 bases, J lost 1 base, and 15 bases lay in between. The CDR3 runs 16 residues. The germline CDR1 and CDR2 sequences are SGDLS and YYNGEE. The CDR3 sequence is CASSWDPSRSYNEQFF. The CDR3 nucleotides read TGTGCCAGCAGCTGGGACCCCTCTCGGTCCTACAATGAGCAGTTCTTC.

This clonotype showed up just a few times. The V call is TRBV5-1, the J call TRBJ2-7; 12 bases map to TRBD2. CDR1 SGHRS and CDR2 YFSETQ come from the germline V gene. V was pared by 1 base and J by 0 bases, with 8 bases of the junction left unmatched. The CDR3 spans 18 residues. In DNA form, the CDR3 reads TGCGCCAGCAGCTTGCCACCAGGACTAGCGGGAAGCTCCTACGAGCAGTACTTC. It codes for CASSLPPGLAGSSYEQYF.

The chain links TRBV7-3 to TRBJ2-1; D may be TRBD1 (6 bases). Germline V gives CDR1 SGHTA, CDR2 FQGTGA. CDR3 length: 15 amino acids. Trimming took off 3 bases at V and 10 bases at J, with 19 bases between the two ends. The CDR3 DNA reads TGTGCCAGCAGCTTCGGGACAACCCCCTCAGGGGAGCAGTTCTTC. It is translated as CASSFGTTPSGEQFF.

This chain connects TRBV20-1 to TRBJ1-1; D gene ambiguous. The CDR3 covers 16 residues. Germline V gives CDR1 DFQATT, CDR2 SNEGSKA (reference sequence). The V gene lost 0 bases and the J gene lost 3 bases, with 17 bases spanning the gap. In nucleotides, the CDR3 is TGCAGTGCTAGAGATCCTGCCTCGCAGTGGGACACTGAAGCTTTCTTT. The encoded protein is CSARDPASQWDTEAFF.

Only a few counts were recorded for this clonotype. Sequence at one end of the junction differs from germline and may be a read error. This chain connects TRBV7-9 to TRBJ2-7, with 7 bases aligning to TRBD2. There are 13 residues in the CDR3. Germline lookup yields CDR1 SEHNR and CDR2 FQNEAQ (reference sequence). CDR3 DNA sequence: TGTGCCAGCAGCTTAGTTGACCCGGGAGGCTCCGTCTTC. The encoded protein is CASSLVDPGGSVF.

V is TRBV12-3 or TRBV12-4 and J is TRBJ2-6; 8 nucleotides match TRBD2. The CDR3 runs to 18 residues. After removal of 6 bases from V and 1 base from J, the junction contained 11 bases not matched to a gene. For the CDR3, the DNA is TGTGCCAGCAGCCTAGGGCCCGGGAGGGAGTCTGGGGCCAACGTCCTGACTTTC. Residues: CASSLGPGRESGANVLTF.

This clonotype came up a few times. This chain links TRBV11-2 with TRBJ2-3; no reliable D call. The CDR3 totals 18 residues. Trimming pared 2 bases from V and 2 bases from J, leaving 20 bases between. Germline loops: CDR1 SGHAT, CDR2 FQNNGV. The CDR3 DNA is TGTGCCAGCAGCTTAAAGGGTCGCCTAGACATACCCACAGATACGCAGTATTTT. Translation gives CASSLKGRLDIPTDTQYF.

This clonotype was detected a few times. The chain has TRBV7-8 and TRBJ2-1; perhaps TRBD2 as D (6 bases). Germline V gene sequence: CDR1 SGHVS, CDR2 FQNEAQ. The CDR3 contains 17 residues. The V and J ends lost 4 bases and 6 bases respectively, with 22 bases between them. CDR3 amino acids: CASSSQLASPPRNEQFF. CDR3 sequence (DNA): TGTGCCAGCAGCTCCCAACTAGCCTCACCCCCGCGCAATGAGCAGTTCTTC.

This clonotype was found a few times. This chain connects TRBV9 to TRBJ1-3, with D unclear. V lost 0 bases and J lost 0, with 7 bases in between. This CDR3 has 15 amino acids. Germline lookup yields CDR1 SGDLS and CDR2 YYNGEE. The CDR3 spells CASSVEPSSGNTIYF. CDR3 in DNA: TGTGCCAGCAGCGTAGAGCCCAGCTCTGGAAACACCATATATTTT. Together with reference TRBV9 and TRBJ1-3, the CDR3 gives the full variable domain: DSGVTQTPKHLITATGQRVTLRCSPRSGDLSVYWYQQSLDQGLQFLIQYYNGEERAKGNILERFSAQQFPDLHSELNLSSLELGDSALYFCASSVEPSSGNTIYFGEGSWLTVV.

This clonotype has just one count. The chain uses TRBV5-1 and TRBJ2-3, with D unclear. In germline, CDR1 is SGHRS, CDR2 YFSETQ. This CDR3 spans 15 amino acids. The V end lost 4 bases, the J end lost 2 bases, and 14 bases lay between the germline ends. CDR3 nucleotide sequence: TGCGCCAGCAGCCCGTGGCGGTCCCTCACAGATACGCAGTATTTT. Its translation is CASSPWRSLTDTQYF.

The CDR3 DNA follows: TGTGCCAGCAGCTTTGACAGGGGAGACGAGCAGTACTTC. It codes for CASSFDRGDEQYF. The chain employs TRBV7-6 and TRBJ2-7; 8 bases fit TRBD1. V shed 3 bases, J shed 5 bases, and the junction held 3 bases outside the gene matches. CDR3 length equals 13 residues. Germline V gene sequence: CDR1 SGHVS, CDR2 FNYEAQ.

This clonotype has a handful of counts. This sequence joins TRBV20-1 and TRBJ1-3, with D perhaps TRBD1 (6 bases). Germline V gives CDR1 DFQATT, CDR2 SNEGSKA (reference sequence). The CDR3 consists of 14 residues. The V end lost 6 bases, the J end lost 3 bases, and 15 bases lay between the germline ends. CDR3 residues: CSATHEGGGNTIYF. CDR3 in DNA: TGCAGTGCGACCCATGAGGGGGGTGGAAACACCATATATTTT.

This clonotype was picked up many times. V and J are TRBV7-2 and TRBJ2-1; 14 bases fit TRBD2. The CDR3 extends over 16 amino acids. CDR1 and CDR2 from the germline V gene are SGHTA and FQGNSA. After removal of 5 bases from V and 4 bases from J, the junction contained 4 bases not matched to a gene. CDR3 nucleotide sequence: TGTGCCAGCAGCCTACGACTAGCGGGAGGGTACAATGAGCAGTTCTTC. Translating gives CASSLRLAGGYNEQFF. Full variable domain (rest looked up from reference TRBV7-2 and TRBJ2-1): GAGVSQSPSNKVTEKGKDVELRCDPISGHTALYWYRQSLGQGLEFLIYFQGNSAPDKSGLPSDRFSAERTGGSVSTLTIQRTQQEDSAVYLCASSLRLAGGYNEQFFGPGTRLTVL.

The chain combines TRBV19 with TRBJ2-1; D may be TRBD1 or TRBD2 (5 bases each). The CDR3 runs to 19 residues. Per germline, CDR1 LNHDA and CDR2 SQIVND (reference sequence). Trimming shortened V by 7 bases and J by 4 bases, and 29 bases separated the two germline ends. The CDR3 DNA reads as TGTGCCAGTAAATCGGATCAGCCGAGGGGTCCCCCCCTATACAATGAGCAGTTCTTC. It translates to CASKSDQPRGPPLYNEQFF.

This clonotype was seen more than once but under ten times. The J gene is TRBJ2-5, the V gene TRBV5-1, with 8 bases matching TRBD2. This CDR3 contains 15 residues. From germline, CDR1 is SGHRS and CDR2 YFSETQ. V shed 0 bases, J shed 4 bases, and the junction held 5 bases outside the gene matches. Here the CDR3 reads CASSLVGLAGETQYF. CDR3 bases: TGCGCCAGCAGCTTGGTGGGGCTAGCGGGAGAGACCCAGTACTTC.

The V gene is TRBV18, the J gene TRBJ2-1; no clear D. The ends were cut back, 5 bases at V and 0 bases at J, with 23 bases in the middle. In germline, CDR1 is KGHSH, CDR2 LQKENI. This CDR3 region has 19 residues. The CDR3 DNA follows: TGTGCCAGCTCATCCTGGCATTTCGGGCGGAAGAGCTCCTACAATGAGCAGTTCTTC. Translation: CASSSWHFGRKSSYNEQFF.